This T cell receptor beta chain was recovered during a study of cytomegalovirus exposure and HLA in healthy donors (TCRdb year 2017). In the study overall: An earlier analysis of some 550 of the donors reported about 250 Gb of sequence data and approximately 110 million unique TCR beta sequences from 150 million to 200 million T cells. Approximately 310 gigabases of sequencing data and approximately 80 million unique TCR sequences were included in an early release covering under 650 HLA-typed donors. Among the approximately 400 genotyped donors, around 81% belonged to the genetic ancestry cluster associated with self-reported Caucasian donors. The study aimed to test whether cataloging public T cell receptors could reveal signatures of past pathogen exposure. The study used immunosequencing to profile the T cell repertoires of hundreds of subjects and linked those repertoires to cytomegalovirus serostatus. A separate validation cohort of over 95 different subjects was used in addition to the 666-subject first cohort. To predict cytomegalovirus infection status, the study combined high-throughput TCR immunosequencing, statistical association of individual TCRs with disease status, and machine learning. A later analysis re-analyzed previously published TCR beta repertoires from approximately 670 donors and added high-resolution HLA genotyping to study TCR occurrence patterns. Rather than drawing on any new phenotypic data, the later analysis identified candidate immune exposures from TCR beta sequences and the way those sequences occurred across donors. An earlier analysis of some 600 of the donors applied high-throughput TCR beta sequencing to assess whether each TCR beta V gene segment acted as functional or pseudogenic. Donor age, sex, ethnicity and CMV serostatus were compiled together with the repertoire data. A later genetic analysis used genome-wide SNP genotypes for about 65% of the roughly 670 donors, treating that subset as a discovery cohort. All discovery cohort repertoires had been generated on a single sequencing platform. Both class I and class II loci were covered by HLA typing, at four-digit resolution. The number of typed donors differed by locus: about 629-630 for A, B, C, DRB1 and DQB1; approximately 540 for DQA1; approximately 610 for DPA1; and around 450 for DPB1. Roughly 5 DR-DQ haplotypes were handled as single units for association and clustering, since linkage in the cohort was strong. Across 300 to 400 genotyped donors of the cohort, an average of about 240,000 unique TCR beta nucleotide sequences per donor were sequenced, and around 19% of those sequences were non-productive.

The germline V gene provides CDR1 SGDLS and CDR2 YYNGEE. Trimming costs V 0 bases and J 1 base, and their ends lie 7 bases apart. Its CDR3 holds 14 amino acids, cysteine through phenylalanine. The only DNA kept is the CDR3, 42 bases in frame from the first base. What the authors observed across the whole study: Most TCR sequences were seen in very few donors, while some public TCRs were found in many individuals. The presence/absence analyses assumed that sequencing depth was roughly uniform across donors, and that assumption may not be true. In this cohort, only TCR beta chains were sequenced, and detectable features were limited by the absence of alpha or paired-chain data. Specific HLA alleles were associated with more than 15,000 TCR beta sequences at a false discovery rate of 0.05 in a later analysis. According to a later analysis, TCR association rates differed among HLA loci, with DRB1 alleles showing the most associated TCRs and HLA-C alleles showing the fewest. A further reported finding was that TCR beta sequences accurately predicted the HLA-A and HLA-B alleles for most subjects in the first cohort. The 87-base-pair reads could not distinguish some IMGT-functional V segments, including TRBV6-2 and TRBV6-3, so those segments were excluded. Compared with equally common non-associated chains, HLA-associated TCR beta chains in a later analysis were more clonally expanded and had lower generation probabilities. A later genetic analysis reported fewer N-insertions in productive TCRs among donors in an Asian-associated ancestry cluster than the roughly 700-donor mean. Assigning TCR associations to individual alleles was difficult when HLA alleles, especially DR and DQ, strongly co-occurred. V-gene and J-gene trimming of TCR beta chains was associated with a missense DCLRE1C variant in a later genetic analysis, and the association was replicated in an independent cohort. A later analysis found that most CMV-associated TCR beta chains appeared HLA-restricted, with HLA associations seemingly driven largely by CMV exposure. CMV serostatus was the only immune exposure information available for the cohort. In vitro tests confirmed that a few of the cytomegalovirus-associated TCR beta chains recognize cytomegalovirus antigens. The classifier was reported to diagnose cytomegalovirus status with high specificity and sensitivity in both the original and validation cohorts. A cluster of highly shared sequence variants was judged likely to represent a technical artifact of the sequencing pipeline. A total of 150 to 200 TCR beta chains were listed by the study as associated with cytomegalovirus. Linkage disequilibrium might explain the correlated functional status among segregating V segments, but an unknown experimental factor could not be ruled out. According to the authors, the approach could potentially be generalized to other disease states and immunological phenotypes. Because some donors lacked HLA typing at each locus, the association tests relied only on the typed subset. Because counts were too low, seventeen rarely observed V segments, including chromosome 9 orphons, were left out of the earlier analysis of 500 to 750 of the donors. An earlier analysis of some 590 of the donors showed that most TCR beta V segments appeared in productive rearrangements either about 87% or about 30% of the time, which broadly matched IMGT annotations. In a later analysis, several top co-occurrence clusters were reported to appear linked to parvovirus B19, influenza, CMV and Epstein-Barr virus.

Receptors were amplified or captured by the immunoSEQ multiplex PCR assay. A mixture of 60 forward primers for TCR Vbeta segments and 13 reverse primers for TCR Jbeta segments was used in the multiplex PCR. The CDR3 region of rearranged TCR beta genes was amplified from genomic DNA with a multiplex PCR assay. The Illumina HiSeq System was used to sequence the amplified TCR beta libraries as 87-base-pair reads. On the authors' methods: A later analysis counted some 74 million unique TCR beta chains across the 666 repertoires, and some 11 million of these chains were shared by at least two donors. Raw reads were error-corrected and collapsed into unique sequences with a nearest-neighbor algorithm that merged closely related sequences to remove PCR and sequencing errors. V, D and J gene segments were assigned by aligning CDR3 sequences to IMGT reference sequences. Each retained sequence needed at least a six-nucleotide match to both a V gene segment and a J gene segment. Rearrangements were classified as productive when the CDR3 lacked stop codons and remained in frame with V and J, and all other rearrangements were classified as non-productive. CDR3 was defined by IMGT convention, running from the second conserved V-encoded cysteine to the conserved J-encoded phenylalanine. In an earlier analysis of around 640 of the donors, sequences lacking an unambiguous match to a single V gene segment were excluded. An earlier analysis of 587 of the donors called V segments functional above 56.7% productive rearrangements and segregating when the between-donor standard deviation exceeded 5%. A statistical classification framework was developed to diagnose cytomegalovirus status using the catalog of TCR beta chain sequences. A later analysis assigned V and J genes by comparing TCR nucleotide sequences with IMGT/GENE-DB human TR gene sequences. A later analysis assigned CDR3 sequences and most-parsimonious VDJ recombination scenarios with the TCRdist pipeline. In a later analysis, every TCR beta chain was defined by the combination of its CDR3 amino acid sequence and its V-gene family, and reads without a unique V-gene family were dropped. As a way to deal with suspected cross-contamination and a sequencing artifact, a later analysis dropped 450 to 600 nucleotide sequences that were highly shared and had low generation probability. For each public chain, a later analysis derived a clonal expansion index from normalized ranks of inferred template counts within each repertoire. Generation probabilities in a later analysis came from a VDJ recombination model fitted to out-of-frame rearrangements, and those results were checked against IGoR. In a later analysis, TCR-TCR, TCR-HLA and TCR-CMV co-occurrence was scored with hypergeometric tests, and a repertoire-size bias correction was applied to TCR pairs. In a later analysis, false discovery rates were estimated by permuting HLA or CMV assignments 20 times. A later analysis grouped co-occurring TCRs with DBSCAN, adding TCRdist sequence similarity when clustering within HLA-allele-positive subsets. For co-occurrence clustering, repertoires with fewer than 30,000 or more than 120,000 public chains were excluded, along with 4 to 6 repertoires with anomalous nucleotide sharing. TCRdb provides this immuneACCESS table in a form limited to in-frame rearrangements. Some clones are lacking; in checked studies, under half of them reflect an unresolved V gene, and why the rest are absent is not known. That table is the source of V, J and clone size, and D and trimming were worked out from the DNA. The sample yields more than 70,000 clones; 60% to 80% were counted once. The ten largest clones capture 2% to 2.5% of the sample.

The cohort comprised some 730 healthy bone marrow donors. At the time of sampling, every cohort member was nominally healthy, though immune exposures that went unrecorded were likely present. The donor was CMV seronegative and was included in the group of over 300 seronegative cohort members. A peripheral blood sample was provided by each donor, and peripheral blood mononuclear cells were used for TCR beta sequencing. Genomic DNA was extracted from the blood cell samples with the Qiagen DNeasy Blood Extraction Kit. With regard to this clone: Its cognate antigen has yet to be identified. No much larger clone exists at a distance of one base, and base qualities are not known.

This receptor chain uses TRBV9 and TRBJ1-1, with the identity of the D gene unclear. The receptor's source is a boy aged 5-17 years in good health and CMV-seronegative. Material: PBMCs. The sequenced DNA: TGTGCCAGCAGCGTAGATATGAGGAACACTGAAGCTTTCTTT. It translates as CASSVDMRNTEAFF.